The clone carrying this T cell receptor beta chain was recorded only once. Germline CDR1 reads SGHAT; CDR2 reads FQNNGV. V was trimmed by 0 bases and J by 7 bases, leaving 4 bases between them. The CDR3 is 12 amino acids. The data derive from a study of blood T cell repertoires in COVID-19. Method: immunoSEQ multiplex PCR; TCRdb's copy keeps in-frame clones and lacks some. The table lists 150,000 to 200,000 clones, roughly 77% of them singletons. The gene calls are TRBV11-2 and TRBJ2-1; D is ambiguous. This clonotype originated in a human donor in a cohort sampled during active COVID-19. Material: peripheral blood. CDR3 in amino acids: CASSLDSNEQFF. The CDR3 bases are TGTGCCAGCAGCTTAGACAGTAATGAGCAGTTCTTC.